The sequence of this TCR beta chain was determined in a study of blood T cells in healthy people across ages. Findings and caveats of the study: Getting older went along with TCR beta diversity per million T cells dropping roughly linearly. Long-lived donors carried more naive CD4+ cells and greater diversity than aged donors.

The ends were cut back, 7 bases at V and 9 bases at J, with 13 bases in the middle. Per the germline V gene, CDR1 is MNHNS and CDR2 is SASEGT. CDR3 length equals 12 residues. About this clonotype: Its cognate antigen is unknown.

Through a sample-barcoded 5' primer and a J-beta primer mix, a second PCR was run for about 6 to 11 cycles. TCRdb processed the 5' RACE reads anew with MiXCR; each CDR3 protein has one entry. The sample shows about 680,000 distinct CDR3 sequences, approximately 50% of them seen only once. Sequenced material: blood. The genes are TRBV6-1 and TRBJ2-1; possible D gene TRBD1, 6 bases. This sequence was found in a woman aged 60-75 years in good health. DNA of the CDR3: TGTGCCAGCAACCAGGGGACGGGTGAGCAGTTCTTC. Translated, it gives CASNQGTGEQFF.